This is a list of T cell receptor beta chains from one sample in a study of OX40 agonist ivuxolimab in advanced cancers. Libraries were prepared by immunoSEQ multiplex PCR; TCRdb keeps only in-frame clonotypes and omits some of them. The sample lists fewer than 200,000 clones, 90% to 95% occurring once. The sequencing used CD4+ or CD8+ T cells sorted from blood, collected in a trial of the OX40 agonist ivuxolimab. The receptors stem from an adult with an advanced solid tumor such as melanoma, head and neck, liver or kidney cancer. The CDR3 runs from the conserved cysteine through the conserved F or W. D genes are given only for firm matches. Clone size, where shown, is once, few, many, or a class for clones that have expanded.

TRBV15	TRBJ1-5	TRBD1	-	TGTGCCACCAGCAGAGATCGCCCAGGGGGCCCAAATCAGCCCCAGCATTTT	CATSRDRPGGPNQPQHF
TRBV6-1	TRBJ1-2	-	few	TGTGCCAGCAGTGAAATTGTACAGGGTGACTATGGCTACACCTTC	CASSEIVQGDYGYTF
TRBV28	TRBJ2-7	-	-	TGTGCCAGCAGTCTCAGAACCCCCTACGAGCAGTACTTC	CASSLRTPYEQYF
TRBV13	TRBJ2-1	TRBD2	-	TGTGCCGGCAGCTTTACTAGCGGGAGGTACCACAATGAGCAGTTCTTC	CAGSFTSGRYHNEQFF
TRBV6-1	TRBJ2-1	TRBD2	-	TGTGCCAGCAGCAAGGGACTAGCTCGTGAGCAGTTCTTC	CASSKGLAREQFF
TRBV30	TRBJ2-2	TRBD2	-	TGTGCCTGGAGAAGGAGGGAGGGCCCCACCGGGGAGCTGTTTTTT	CAWRRREGPTGELFF
TRBV27	TRBJ1-2	-	few	TGTGCCAGTTCCCCCCTTGGATATGGCTACACCTTC	CASSPLGYGYTF
TRBV5-4	TRBJ2-5	-	-	TGTGCCAGCAGCTCACTCCAAGAGACCCAGTACTTC	CASSSLQETQYF
TRBV15	TRBJ1-1	-	once	TGTGCCACCAGCAGAGGGCGGTTCACTGAAGCTTTCTTT	CATSRGRFTEAFF
TRBV7-2	TRBJ1-6	-	-	TGTGCCAGCAGTGAGGGAAGGGGGGGGAGTTCACCCCTCCACTTT	CASSEGRGGSSPLHF
TRBV6-6	TRBJ1-2	-	-	TGTGCCAGCAGCCCCTCCTGGGGCGACTATGGCTACACCTTC	CASSPSWGDYGYTF
TRBV4-3	TRBJ2-1	TRBD2	-	TGCGCCAGCAGCCAAACCCTAGCGGGAGTTTACAATGAGCAGTTCTTC	CASSQTLAGVYNEQFF
TRBV6-5	TRBJ2-7	-	-	TGTGCCAGCAGTTATATGGGTAACGAGCAGTACTTC	CASSYMGNEQYF
TRBV7-2	TRBJ2-1	TRBD2	-	TGTGCCAGCAGCATCGGACTAGCGACACATGAGCAGTTCTTC	CASSIGLATHEQFF
TRBV5-1	TRBJ2-1	-	-	TGCGCCAGCAGCCCCCGGACTGGCTCCAATGAGCAGTTCTTC	CASSPRTGSNEQFF
TRBV6-5	TRBJ1-1	-	-	TGTGCCAGCAGTTACAGCCAAGGTAGGGTGGACACTGAAGCTTTCTTT	CASSYSQGRVDTEAFF
TRBV6-5	TRBJ1-1	-	few	TGTGCCAGCAGTTATGGGGGGAACACTGAAGCTTTCTTT	CASSYGGNTEAFF
TRBV19	TRBJ1-4	-	-	TGTGCCAGTAGTATGGAGGGTAATGAAAAACTGTTTTTT	CASSMEGNEKLFF
TRBV2	TRBJ2-5	-	-	TGTGCCAGCATCCGAAACGACCAAGAGACCCAGTACTTC	CASIRNDQETQYF
TRBV15	TRBJ2-7	-	-	TGTGCCACCAGCAGATCCTATCCGTCTACTAGGTCGACGGGCGAGCAGTACTTC	CATSRSYPSTRSTGEQYF
TRBV7-2	TRBJ2-5	-	-	TGTGCCAGCAGCGAATCGGCGACCCAGTACTTC	CASSESATQYF
TRBV12-5	TRBJ2-1	-	-	TGTGCTAGTGGTTTGGGAGGGGGGAGTAGGAATGAGCAGTTCTTC	CASGLGGGSRNEQFF
TRBV6-5	TRBJ2-7	TRBD2	-	TGTGCCAGCAGGACAGCACTAGCGGGAGCCCACGAGCAGTACTTC	CASRTALAGAHEQYF
TRBV18	TRBJ2-7	TRBD1	-	TGTGCCAGCTCACCCAAGGGACAGGGGGGAACCTACGAGCAGTACTTC	CASSPKGQGGTYEQYF
TRBV6-5	TRBJ1-1	-	-	TGTGCCAGCAGTTATCTGGCTCACGGAAACACTGAAGCTTTCTTT	CASSYLAHGNTEAFF
TRBV9	TRBJ2-7	TRBD2	-	TGTGCCAGCCGGGCGAAGTCCGGGACTAGCGTTTACGAGCAGTACTTC	CASRAKSGTSVYEQYF
TRBV5-4	TRBJ2-6	-	-	TGTGCCAGCAGCTTCGGGGCTCCTGGGGCCAACGTCCTGACTTTC	CASSFGAPGANVLTF
TRBV9	TRBJ2-1	TRBD2	-	TGTGCCAGCAATCCGGGACTAGCGGGACCCAATGAGCAGTTCTTC	CASNPGLAGPNEQFF
TRBV7-2	TRBJ1-4	-	-	TGTGCCAGCAAATACAGGGAATCGGTGACTAATGAAAAACTGTTTTTT	CASKYRESVTNEKLFF
TRBV6-5	TRBJ1-1	TRBD1	-	TGTGCCAGCAGTTACACCTTAACAGGGGCAAACACTGAAGCTTTCTTT	CASSYTLTGANTEAFF
TRBV18	TRBJ1-6	-	-	TGTGCCAGCTCGCCCACCGGGACCCGAAGCTCCTATAATTCACCCCTCCACTTT	CASSPTGTRSSYNSPLHF
TRBV10-1	TRBJ2-1	TRBD1	-	TGCGCCAGCAGTCACCCCGGGACAGGGGTAGGCAATGAGCAGTTCTTC	CASSHPGTGVGNEQFF
TRBV4-1	TRBJ1-6	-	-	TGCGCCAGCAACGTCCAGGCAAATTCACCCCTCCACTTT	CASNVQANSPLHF
TRBV11-3	TRBJ1-3	-	-	TGTGCCAGCAGCTTAGGCGGTGGAAACACCATATATTTT	CASSLGGGNTIYF
TRBV19	TRBJ1-1	-	-	TGTGCCAGTACCCTATCCAAGAACACTGAAGCTTTCTTT	CASTLSKNTEAFF
TRBV9	TRBJ2-2	-	-	TGTGCCAGCAGCGTAGAGGTCGGGGAGCTGTTTTTT	CASSVEVGELFF